The 24 T cell receptor beta chains given below trace back to one sample, sequenced in a study of cytomegalovirus exposure and HLA in healthy donors. PCR used 60 Vbeta primers and 13 Jbeta primers. Using immunoSEQ multiplex PCR, the repertoire was profiled, and TCRdb retains in-frame clones only, with some absent. The repertoire consists of 150,000 or so clones, with approximately 84% occurring once and the leading ten covering more than 2%. Sequenced sample: PBMCs. Receptors were obtained from a woman aged 18-29 years in good health and CMV-seronegative.

V is TRBV5-1 and J is TRBJ2-2; TRBD2 matches 7 bases. From germline, CDR1 is SGHRS and CDR2 YFSETQ. The CDR3 length is 16 residues. V was pared by 0 bases and J by 3 bases, with 5 bases of the junction left unmatched. The CDR3 DNA sequence: TGCGCCAGCAGCTTGGTCGGGGGAGGGGACACCGGGGAGCTGTTTTTT. Protein product: CASSLVGGGDTGELFF.

The J gene is TRBJ2-2, the V gene TRBV7-8; 12 bases line up with TRBD2. J gave up 5 bases and V 3 bases, and 7 bases lay outside the gene matches. The CDR3 length is 17 residues. The germline CDR1 and CDR2 sequences are SGHVS and FQNEAQ. This chain's CDR3 is CASSLGLAGGGTGELFF. Written as DNA, the CDR3 is TGTGCCAGCAGCTTGGGCCTAGCGGGAGGGGGGACCGGGGAGCTGTTTTTT.

The chain carries TRBV6-5 and TRBJ1-6; 7 bases fit TRBD1. The CDR3 is 15 residues long. V trimming: 0 bases; J trimming: 8 bases; junction bases outside the gene matches: 4. Germline V gene data show CDR1 as MNHEY and CDR2 as SVGAGI. The CDR3 spells CASSYSMGQYSPLHF. CDR3 nucleotide sequence: TGTGCCAGCAGTTACTCCATGGGACAGTATTCACCCCTCCACTTT.

This chain joins TRBV6-6 and TRBJ1-4, with 9 bases lining up with TRBD1. J lost 3 bases, V lost 1 base, and 3 bases had no gene match. The CDR3 has 16 residues. Per germline, CDR1 MNHNY and CDR2 SVGAGI (reference sequence). The CDR3 region is CASSYLQGAANEKLFF. The CDR3 nucleotides are TGTGCCAGCAGTTACTTACAGGGGGCGGCTAATGAAAAACTGTTTTTT.

The chain combines TRBV27 with TRBJ2-7; TRBD1 agrees at 9 bases. This CDR3 contains 15 residues. Germline CDR1 reads MNHEY; CDR2 reads SMNVEV (reference sequence). After removal of 5 bases from V and 1 base from J, the junction contained 6 bases not matched to a gene. The CDR3 region is CASSPGTGWSYEQYF. CDR3 DNA: TGTGCCAGCAGTCCAGGGACAGGGTGGTCCTACGAGCAGTACTTC.

The chain employs TRBV27 and TRBJ1-5; TRBD1 matches 8 bases. The germline CDR1 and CDR2 sequences are MNHEY and SMNVEV (reference sequence). This CDR3 has 14 residues. Unmatched junction bases numbered 1, after V lost 3 bases and J lost 3 bases. CDR3 protein: CASSFQGANQPQHF. The CDR3, as DNA: TGTGCCAGCAGTTTTCAGGGGGCCAATCAGCCCCAGCATTTT.

In this sample, this clone turned up a few times. The genes are TRBV7-9 and TRBJ2-2; D call uncertain. The CDR3 covers 15 residues. V lost 4 bases, J lost 1 base, and 10 bases lay in between. From germline, CDR1 is SEHNR and CDR2 FQNEAQ (reference sequence). The CDR3: CASSSPERNTGELFF. CDR3 bases: TGTGCCAGCAGCTCCCCGGAGAGGAACACCGGGGAGCTGTTTTTT. The full variable domain, completed using reference TRBV7-9 and TRBJ2-2, is DTGVSQNPRHKITKRGQNVTFRCDPISEHNRLYWYRQTLGQGPEFLTYFQNEAQLEKSRLLSDRFSAERPKGSFSTLEIQRTEQGDSAMYLCASSSPERNTGELFFGEGSRLTVL.

This chain joins TRBV2 and TRBJ1-1, with D hard to call. The V gene's germline CDR1 is SNHLY and CDR2 FYNNEI. V was shortened by 5 bases and J by 5 bases, with 15 bases between the two germline ends. The CDR3 extends over 14 amino acids. The CDR3 coding sequence is TGTGCCAGCAGTCCGACTGATTTGGAAACTGAAGCTTTCTTT. Translation gives CASSPTDLETEAFF. Full variable domain (remainder filled in from reference TRBV2 and TRBJ1-1): EPEVTQTPSHQVTQMGQEVILRCVPISNHLYFYWYRQILGQKVEFLVSFYNNEISEKSEIFDDQFSVERPDGSNFTLKIRSTKLEDSAMYFCASSPTDLETEAFFGQGTRLTVV.

This sequence joins TRBV18 and TRBJ1-2, with D uncertain. Trimming cost V 6 bases and J 7 bases, with 18 bases left between them. Germline V CDR1 and CDR2: KGHSH, LQKENI. The CDR3 is made up of 14 amino acids. CDR3 nucleotide sequence: TGTGCCAGCTCCCACCGGGAAGCCTCCCGTGGCTACACCTTC. Residues: CASSHREASRGYTF.

V and J are TRBV9 and TRBJ2-1, with 8 bases fitting TRBD2. The J segment lost 5 bases and the V segment lost 3 bases, leaving 4 bases of the junction unmatched. The CDR3 has 14 residues. In germline, CDR1 is SGDLS, CDR2 YYNGEE. The CDR3 DNA reads TGTGCCAGCAGCGAGGGACTAGATGACAATGAGCAGTTCTTC. It codes for CASSEGLDDNEQFF. Full variable domain (rest looked up from reference TRBV9 and TRBJ2-1): DSGVTQTPKHLITATGQRVTLRCSPRSGDLSVYWYQQSLDQGLQFLIQYYNGEERAKGNILERFSAQQFPDLHSELNLSSLELGDSALYFCASSEGLDDNEQFFGPGTRLTVL.

The chain has TRBV5-1 and TRBJ2-1; 7 nucleotides agree with TRBD2. CDR1 and CDR2 (germline): SGHRS, YFSETQ. The trim removed 2 bases at V and 4 bases at J, leaving 3 bases unmatched. This CDR3 is built from 14 residues. The CDR3 coding sequence is TGCGCCAGCAGCTTCGGGGGAGGGTACAATGAGCAGTTCTTC. It translates to CASSFGGGYNEQFF.

In its sample, this clone was seen once. The chain is built from TRBV5-1 and TRBJ1-2, with TRBD1 matching 12 bases. Per germline, CDR1 SGHRS and CDR2 YFSETQ. The CDR3 contains 15 residues. With V trimmed by 3 bases and J by 6 bases, 6 bases remained unmatched. In DNA, the CDR3 is TGCGCCAGCAGCTGGGGACAGGGGGCGACGGATGGCTACACCTTC. Translated, it gives CASSWGQGATDGYTF.

This sequence joins TRBV30 and TRBJ2-1; possibly TRBD2 for D (6 bases). Germline CDR1 GTSNPN, CDR2 SVGIG (reference sequence). V lost 4 bases and J lost 0, with 10 bases in between. CDR3 size: 14 residues. This chain's CDR3 is CAWITGDSYNEQFF. The DNA of the CDR3 is TGTGCCTGGATTACGGGGGACTCCTACAATGAGCAGTTCTTC.

This clone came up once. The V and J genes are TRBV29-1 and TRBJ2-5, with no clear D. Germline lookup yields CDR1 SQVTM and CDR2 ANQGSEA. V was cut by 5 bases and J by 5 bases, with 12 bases left in between. The CDR3 length is 12 residues. CDR3 nucleotide sequence: TGCAGCGTTAACGGCGGTGGGGAGACCCAGTACTTC. The encoded protein is CSVNGGGETQYF.

The chain employs TRBV6-5 and TRBJ2-7; maybe TRBD2 (5 bases). This CDR3 spans 16 amino acids. The V gene lost 0 bases and the J gene lost 0 bases, with 12 bases spanning the gap. Germline V lookup: CDR1 MNHEY, CDR2 SVGAGI. The CDR3 DNA reads as TGTGCCAGCAGTTACTCGCAAGCGGAGTTCTCCTACGAGCAGTACTTC. Its translation: CASSYSQAEFSYEQYF.

The count of this clone is one. The gene calls are TRBV28 and TRBJ1-2, with TRBD1 matching over 7 bases. J gave up 4 bases and V 6 bases, and 5 bases lay outside the gene matches. The CDR3 is 13 amino acids. CDR1 and CDR2 from the germline V gene are MDHEN and SYDVKM. In nucleotides, the CDR3 is TGTGCCAGCAGCGGACAGGACCCCTATGGCTACACCTTC. Amino acid sequence: CASSGQDPYGYTF.

The V and J genes are TRBV7-2 and TRBJ2-7; TRBD2 agrees at 8 bases. Germline V gene sequence: CDR1 SGHTA, CDR2 FQGNSA. Trimming cost V 5 bases and J 2 bases; bases outside gene matches: 17. The CDR3 has 18 amino acids. The CDR3 here is CASSLAGGEGKWTYEQYF. The CDR3 nucleotides read TGTGCCAGCAGCCTGGCCGGGGGGGAGGGGAAGTGGACCTACGAGCAGTACTTC.

The CDR3 is CASSLLAGPDTQYF. The CDR3 nucleotides are TGTGCCAGCAGCTTGCTAGCGGGGCCAGATACGCAGTATTTT. The rearrangement uses TRBV7-2 and TRBJ2-3; 9 positions match TRBD2. Losses at the gene ends were 3 bases for V and 4 bases for J; bases not matched to a gene: 2. This CDR3 is built from 14 residues. Germline V gene lookup returns CDR1 SGHTA and CDR2 FQGNSA.

This clone was detected a few times. The chain is built from TRBV5-1 and TRBJ2-2, with unresolved D. V was clipped by 4 bases and J by 6 bases, with 31 bases between them. This CDR3 spans 20 amino acids. Germline CDR1 and CDR2: SGHRS and YFSETQ. Written as DNA, the CDR3 is TGCGCCAGCAGCCCCTGCTGCCCAGCAAGTAATGGAGTGGTCCCCGGGGAGCTGTTTTTT. It specifies CASSPCCPASNGVVPGELFF. Supplemented by reference TRBV5-1 and TRBJ2-2, the full variable domain reads KAGVTQTPRYLIKTRGQQVTLSCSPISGHRSVSWYQQTPGQGLQFLFEYFSETQRNKGNFPGRFSGRQFSNSRSEMNVSTLELGDSALYLCASSPCCPASNGVVPGELFFGEGSRLTVL.

This clone appeared a single time. V and J are TRBV19 and TRBJ1-4; D remains ambiguous. V lost 2 bases to trimming and J lost 1 base, with 11 bases between them. The CDR3 is made up of 16 amino acids. CDR1 and CDR2 (germline): LNHDA, SQIVND (reference sequence). In nucleotides, the CDR3 is TGTGCCAGTAGTATATCTGCGGGAAGAACTAATGAAAAACTGTTTTTT. This sequence encodes CASSISAGRTNEKLFF.

The chain joins TRBV9 to TRBJ2-7, with 10 bases lining up with TRBD2. The CDR3 is 16 amino acids. V shed 0 bases, J shed 1 base, and the junction held 4 bases outside the gene matches. Germline CDR1 reads SGDLS; CDR2 reads YYNGEE. The CDR3 coding sequence is TGTGCCAGCAGCGTAGGGCTAGCGGGGGAATCCTACGAGCAGTACTTC. Residues: CASSVGLAGESYEQYF.

The V and J genes are TRBV4-3 and TRBJ2-7, with D unresolved. The CDR3 extends over 14 amino acids. Per the germline V gene, CDR1 is LGHNA and CDR2 is YSLEER. Trimming left V 0 bases short and J 0 bases short, with 6 bases between. CDR3 in amino acids: CASSQDPRSYEQYF. In DNA form, the CDR3 reads TGCGCCAGCAGCCAAGACCCGCGCTCCTACGAGCAGTACTTC.

V usage is TRBV28 and J usage is TRBJ2-7; no firm D call. Per the germline V gene, CDR1 is MDHEN and CDR2 is SYDVKM. The CDR3 has 12 residues. Trimming took 4 bases from V and 2 from J, leaving 6 bases between them. CDR3 amino acids: CASSWAPYEQYF. DNA of the CDR3: TGTGCCAGCAGTTGGGCCCCCTACGAGCAGTACTTC.

This rearrangement joins TRBV19 to TRBJ2-6; D is undetermined. Per germline, CDR1 LNHDA and CDR2 SQIVND (reference sequence). This CDR3 contains 15 residues. Trimming stripped 3 bases from V and 2 bases from J, with 8 bases between. The CDR3 reads CASSIGLAGANVLTF. CDR3 DNA sequence: TGTGCCAGTAGTATTGGGCTGGCTGGGGCCAACGTCCTGACTTTC.